Here is one T cell receptor beta chain with its context. The PCR employed 60 Vbeta primers together with 13 Jbeta primers. Data came from immunoSEQ multiplex PCR; TCRdb stores just in-frame clones and leaves some out. The table records 95,000 to 150,000 clones, 15% to 20% of them present only once. V lost 8 bases and J 10 bases, leaving 12 bases between the germline ends. The germline CDR1 and CDR2 sequences are SEHNR and FQNEAQ (reference sequence). The CDR3 runs to 12 residues. The data stem from a study of cytomegalovirus exposure and HLA in healthy donors. This sequence joins TRBV7-9 and TRBJ1-6; TRBD1 is a possible D gene (5 bases). The clonotype originates from a female donor in good health and CMV-seropositive. The sample taken for sequencing was PBMCs. The CDR3 sequence is CASGDRQSPLHF. The CDR3 DNA reads TGTGCCAGCGGTGACAGACAATCACCCCTCCACTTT.